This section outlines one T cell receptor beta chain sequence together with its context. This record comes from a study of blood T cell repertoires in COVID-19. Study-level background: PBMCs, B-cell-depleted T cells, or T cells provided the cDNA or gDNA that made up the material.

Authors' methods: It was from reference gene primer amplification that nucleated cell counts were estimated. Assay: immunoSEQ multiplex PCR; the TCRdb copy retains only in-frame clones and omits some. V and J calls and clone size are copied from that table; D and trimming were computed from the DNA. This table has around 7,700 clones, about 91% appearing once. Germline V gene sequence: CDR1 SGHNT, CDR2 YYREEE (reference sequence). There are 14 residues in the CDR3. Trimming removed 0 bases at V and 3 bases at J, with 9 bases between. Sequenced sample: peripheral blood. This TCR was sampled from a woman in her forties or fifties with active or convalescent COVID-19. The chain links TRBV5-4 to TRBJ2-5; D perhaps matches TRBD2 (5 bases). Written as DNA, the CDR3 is TGTGCCAGCAGCTTGGACCTCGGGGAAGAGACCCAGTACTTC. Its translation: CASSLDLGEETQYF.